The 24 T cell receptor beta chains below all came from one sample that was sequenced in a study of blood T cell repertoires in COVID-19. The protocol was immunoSEQ multiplex PCR, while the TCRdb copy is restricted to in-frame clones and leaves out a portion. There are 80,000 to 95,000 clones in the sample; 75% to 90% occur only once, and 3% lies in the top ten. The sequencing input was peripheral blood. All receptors derive from a woman aged 50 to 60 with active or convalescent COVID-19.

The rearrangement uses TRBV14 and TRBJ2-7; the match to TRBD2 covers 11 bases. CDR3 length: 18 residues. Trimming at V came to 0 bases and at J to 5 bases, leaving 12 bases not matched to a gene. The germline CDR1 and CDR2 sequences are SGHDN and FVKESK. This CDR3 reads CASSQEGRLAGIGNEQYF. Written as DNA, the CDR3 is TGTGCCAGCAGCCAAGAGGGACGACTAGCGGGGATCGGGAACGAGCAGTACTTC.

This chain connects TRBV29-1 to TRBJ1-1; possible D gene TRBD1, 5 bases. The CDR3 is 14 residues long. From germline, CDR1 is SQVTM and CDR2 ANQGSEA. The V gene lost 7 bases and the J gene lost 1 base, with 16 bases spanning the gap. For the CDR3, the DNA is TGCAGCGCTCGTCGGGGGGGGACGAACACTGAAGCTTTCTTT. Protein: CSARRGGTNTEAFF.

The J gene is TRBJ1-1, the V gene TRBV4-2; a weak D match, TRBD1 (5 bases). Looked up from germline, CDR1 is LGHNA and CDR2 is YNFKEQ. V lost 0 bases, J lost 2 bases, and 28 bases lay in between. This CDR3 is built from 21 residues. CDR3 residues: CASSQEGVRWAVNPGNTEAFF. For the CDR3, the DNA is TGTGCCAGCAGCCAAGAAGGGGTACGGTGGGCAGTTAACCCGGGCAACACTGAAGCTTTCTTT.

V usage is TRBV6-2 or TRBV6-3 and J usage is TRBJ2-7, with 7 bases identical to TRBD1. The V gene end was trimmed by 4 bases and the J gene end by 0 bases; junction bases not matched to a gene: 3. CDR1 is MNHEY, CDR2 SVGEGT, per germline. This CDR3 spans 14 amino acids. The CDR3 DNA sequence: TGTGCCAGCAGTTTTGAGGGGGCCTCCTACGAGCAGTACTTC. It translates to CASSFEGASYEQYF.

The chain employs TRBV3-1 (or the pseudogene TRBV3-2) and TRBJ1-2, with D unclear. The CDR3 spans 15 residues. Trimming stripped 1 base from V and 4 bases from J, with 13 bases between. The V gene's germline CDR1 is LGHDT and CDR2 YNNKEL (reference sequence). CDR3 sequence (DNA): TGTGCCAGCAGCCAAGGGGCAGATAACCGCTATGGCTACACCTTC. It encodes CASSQGADNRYGYTF.

This chain joins TRBV6-5 and TRBJ1-1; D is uncertain. Germline CDR1 reads MNHEY; CDR2 reads SVGAGI. The V and J ends lost 7 bases and 5 bases respectively, with 8 bases between them. CDR3 length: 11 amino acids. The CDR3 coding sequence is TGTGCCAGCATCCTAGATACTGAAGCTTTCTTT. It specifies CASILDTEAFF.

The chain has TRBV4-2 and TRBJ2-6, with D tentatively TRBD1 (5 bases). In germline, CDR1 is LGHNA, CDR2 YNFKEQ. The CDR3 runs to 17 residues. V was trimmed by 3 bases and J by 0 bases, leaving 12 bases between them. The CDR3 spells CASSQEETVSGANVLTF. The CDR3 region has the DNA TGTGCCAGCAGCCAGGAAGAGACAGTCTCTGGGGCCAACGTCCTGACTTTC.

This chain links TRBV5-1 with TRBJ2-5; D call uncertain. V gave up 1 base and J gave up 1 base, with 8 bases separating them. Germline-derived CDR1 and CDR2 are SGHRS and YFSETQ. The CDR3 contains 14 residues. The DNA of the CDR3 is TGCGCCAGCAGCTTGACGGCGGCCCAAGAGACCCAGTACTTC. Its translation is CASSLTAAQETQYF.

The chain is built from TRBV5-4 and TRBJ1-2; 9 nucleotides align to TRBD1. Germline-derived CDR1 and CDR2 are SGHNT and YYREEE (reference sequence). The CDR3 spans 17 residues. The ends lost 4 bases at V and 0 bases at J; junction bases unmatched: 10. Here the CDR3 reads CASSPGQGRLANYGYTF. CDR3 in DNA: TGTGCCAGCAGCCCGGGACAGGGAAGGTTAGCTAACTATGGCTACACCTTC.

The chain joins TRBV27 to TRBJ2-2; 14 nucleotides line up with TRBD2. Germline V lookup: CDR1 MNHEY, CDR2 SMNVEV (reference sequence). V lost 3 bases to trimming and J lost 1 base; unmatched junction nucleotides: 7. This CDR3 spans 19 amino acids. Here the CDR3 DNA reads TGTGCCAGCAGTTTTACCCGACTAGCGGGGGGGCAGAACACCGGGGAGCTGTTTTTT. Protein product: CASSFTRLAGGQNTGELFF.

The CDR3 sequence: CASRRLAGAGDTQYF. In DNA, the CDR3 is TGTGCCAGCCGACGACTAGCGGGGGCGGGGGATACGCAGTATTTT. This rearrangement joins TRBV7-2 to TRBJ2-3; 12 bases agree with TRBD2. Looked up from germline, CDR1 is SGHTA and CDR2 is FQGNSA. The CDR3 contains 15 residues. Trimming removed 8 bases from V and 6 bases from J; junction bases left unmatched: 9.

The chain has TRBV9 and TRBJ2-7, with 8 bases that match TRBD2. The CDR3 length is 14 residues. After removal of 4 bases from V and 5 bases from J, the junction contained 8 bases not matched to a gene. Germline CDR1 is SGDLS and CDR2 is YYNGEE. In nucleotides, the CDR3 is TGTGCCAGCAGCACCGGGGGGGCCTTCCACGAGCAGTACTTC. Translation: CASSTGGAFHEQYF.

The chain couples TRBV30 to TRBJ1-5; 8 bases fit TRBD1. Germline values: CDR1 GTSNPN, CDR2 SVGIG (reference sequence). The CDR3 sequence is 14 residues long. V trimming: 3 bases; J trimming: 5 bases; junction bases outside the gene matches: 6. The DNA for the CDR3 is TGTGCCTGGAGAGACACAGGGGGATATCAGCCCCAGCATTTT. This encodes CAWRDTGGYQPQHF.

The gene calls are TRBV7-7 and TRBJ2-1, with 8 bases lining up with TRBD2. V was clipped by 6 bases and J by 7 bases; unmatched bases: 8. This CDR3 has 14 residues. Germline V gene sequence: CDR1 SSHAT, CDR2 FNYEAQ (reference sequence). As DNA, the CDR3 is TGTGCCAGCAGTCCCGGGGGGGCTGGGAATGAGCAGTTCTTC. It encodes CASSPGGAGNEQFF.

CDR3 in DNA: TGTGCCAGCAGTGACCCCGGGACAGGGTATTACGAGCAGTACTTC. The encoded protein is CASSDPGTGYYEQYF. The genes are TRBV6-1 and TRBJ2-7, with 9 nucleotides matching TRBD1. CDR1 is MNHNS and CDR2 is SASEGT in the germline V gene. The trim removed 3 bases at V and 4 bases at J, leaving 7 bases unmatched. The CDR3 loop spans 15 amino acids.

This chain joins TRBV5-1 and TRBJ2-1, with D possibly matching TRBD1 (5 bases). CDR1 is SGHRS and CDR2 is YFSETQ in the germline V gene. This CDR3 has 12 amino acids. V lost 1 base and J 9 bases, leaving 8 bases between the germline ends. CDR3 coding DNA: TGCGCCAGCAGCTTGAGTAGGGGTGAGCAGTTCTTC. Amino acids: CASSLSRGEQFF.

V and J are TRBV5-4 and TRBJ2-7, with D perhaps matching TRBD1 (5 bases). CDR1 and CDR2 from the germline V gene are SGHNT and YYREEE (reference sequence). Trimming cost V 4 bases and J 4 bases, with 15 bases left between them. The CDR3 sequence is 14 residues long. The CDR3 DNA follows: TGTGCCAGCAGCCCCGCCCCTGACAGTTACGAGCAGTACTTC. This sequence encodes CASSPAPDSYEQYF.

The gene calls are TRBV6-5 and TRBJ1-2; 7 nucleotides align to TRBD1. This CDR3 spans 13 amino acids. The junction had 2 bases not matched to a gene; V was cut back by 1 base and J by 6 bases. The germline V gene encodes CDR1 MNHEY and CDR2 SVGAGI. The CDR3 spells CASSYFQGDGYTF. The CDR3 nucleotides are TGTGCCAGCAGTTACTTCCAGGGGGATGGCTACACCTTC.

In this sample, this clone turned up once. This chain uses TRBV6-6 with TRBJ2-5, with D possibly TRBD1 on 6 matching bases. From germline, CDR1 is MNHNY and CDR2 SVGAGI (reference sequence). The length of the CDR3 is 13 residues. V was shortened by 2 bases and J by 4 bases, with 8 bases between the two germline ends. The CDR3 region has the DNA TGTGCCAGCAGTTACGGGGGCGTAGAGACCCAGTACTTC. Translating gives CASSYGGVETQYF.

This clone was detected only once. The rearrangement uses TRBV10-3 and TRBJ1-4; 7 positions agree with TRBD1. The CDR3 contains 14 residues. Germline trimming cut 7 bases from V and 3 bases from J; bases unmatched to any gene: 5. Germline lookup yields CDR1 ENHRY and CDR2 SYGVKD. CDR3 bases: TGTGCCATCAAAGAAGGGACAGCTAATGAAAAACTGTTTTTT. Translated: CAIKEGTANEKLFF.

V usage is TRBV30 and J usage is TRBJ1-4; 11 bases line up with TRBD1. This CDR3 comprises 13 residues. Germline loops: CDR1 GTSNPN, CDR2 SVGIG (reference sequence). Trimming cost V 5 bases and J 8 bases; bases outside gene matches: 4. The CDR3 DNA sequence: TGTGCCTGGGGGACAGGGGGAGGCGAAAAACTGTTTTTT. Its translation: CAWGTGGGEKLFF.

The gene calls are TRBV5-1 and TRBJ1-1; possible D gene TRBD1, 6 bases. Deletions cut 4 bases from V and 1 base from J, with 11 bases between. This CDR3 contains 14 residues. Germline V lookup: CDR1 SGHRS, CDR2 YFSETQ. CDR3 sequence: CASSRGQSNTEAFF. In nucleotides, the CDR3 is TGCGCCAGCAGCCGGGGACAATCGAACACTGAAGCTTTCTTT.

The chain employs TRBV5-6 and TRBJ1-1, with 10 bases fitting TRBD1. The CDR3 contains 14 residues. Germline CDR1 is SGHDT and CDR2 is YYEEEE. Germline trimming cut 2 bases from V and 5 bases from J; bases unmatched to any gene: 3. CDR3 sequence reads: CASSFRTGGTEAFF. The CDR3 bases are TGTGCCAGCAGCTTCCGGACAGGGGGGACTGAAGCTTTCTTT.

The V call is TRBV18, the J call TRBJ2-7; no clear D gene. CDR3 length: 12 residues. CDR1 is KGHSH and CDR2 is LQKENI in the germline V gene. The V end lost 4 bases, the J end lost 1 base, and 5 bases lay between the germline ends. Here the CDR3 reads CASSLKSYEQYF. The CDR3 DNA follows: TGTGCCAGCTCACTCAAATCCTACGAGCAGTACTTC.